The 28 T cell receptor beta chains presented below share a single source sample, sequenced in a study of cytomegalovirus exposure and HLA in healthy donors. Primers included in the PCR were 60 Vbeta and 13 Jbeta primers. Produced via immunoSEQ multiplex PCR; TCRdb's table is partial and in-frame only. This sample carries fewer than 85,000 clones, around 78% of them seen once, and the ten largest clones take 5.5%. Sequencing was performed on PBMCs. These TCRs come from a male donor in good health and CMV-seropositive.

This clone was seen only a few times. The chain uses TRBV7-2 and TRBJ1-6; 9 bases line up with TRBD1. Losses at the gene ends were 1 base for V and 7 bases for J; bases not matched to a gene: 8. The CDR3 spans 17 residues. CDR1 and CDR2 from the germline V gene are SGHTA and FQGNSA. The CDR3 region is CASSLVLVGTGNSPLHF. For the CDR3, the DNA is TGTGCCAGCAGCTTAGTACTGGTCGGGACAGGGAATTCACCCCTCCACTTT. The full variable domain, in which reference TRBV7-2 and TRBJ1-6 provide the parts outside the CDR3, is GAGVSQSPSNKVTEKGKDVELRCDPISGHTALYWYRQSLGQGLEFLIYFQGNSAPDKSGLPSDRFSAERTGGSVSTLTIQRTQQEDSAVYLCASSLVLVGTGNSPLHFGNGTRLTVT.

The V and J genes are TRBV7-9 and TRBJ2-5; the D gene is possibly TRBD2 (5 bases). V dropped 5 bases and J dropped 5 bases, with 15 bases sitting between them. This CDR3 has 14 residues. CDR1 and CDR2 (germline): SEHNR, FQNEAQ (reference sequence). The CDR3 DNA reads TGTGCCAGCAGCCCGCACGGTCCGGGGGAGACCCAGTACTTC. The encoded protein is CASSPHGPGETQYF.

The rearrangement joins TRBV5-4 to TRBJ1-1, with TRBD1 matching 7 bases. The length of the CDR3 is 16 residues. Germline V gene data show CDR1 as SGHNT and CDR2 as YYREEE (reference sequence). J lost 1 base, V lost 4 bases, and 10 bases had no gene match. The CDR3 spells CASSPPDRDTNTEAFF. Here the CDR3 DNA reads TGTGCCAGCAGCCCACCCGACAGGGATACGAACACTGAAGCTTTCTTT.

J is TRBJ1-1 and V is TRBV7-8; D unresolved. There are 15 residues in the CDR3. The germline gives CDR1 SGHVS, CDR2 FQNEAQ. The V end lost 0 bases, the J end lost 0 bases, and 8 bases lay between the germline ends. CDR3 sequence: CASSLASLLNTEAFF. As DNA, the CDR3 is TGTGCCAGCAGCTTAGCTTCACTATTGAACACTGAAGCTTTCTTT.

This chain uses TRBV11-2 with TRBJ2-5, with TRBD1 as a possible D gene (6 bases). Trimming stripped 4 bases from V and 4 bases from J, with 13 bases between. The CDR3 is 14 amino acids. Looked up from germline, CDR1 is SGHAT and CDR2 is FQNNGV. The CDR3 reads CASSWGPGLETQYF. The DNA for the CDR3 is TGTGCCAGCAGCTGGGGGCCGGGGTTAGAGACCCAGTACTTC.

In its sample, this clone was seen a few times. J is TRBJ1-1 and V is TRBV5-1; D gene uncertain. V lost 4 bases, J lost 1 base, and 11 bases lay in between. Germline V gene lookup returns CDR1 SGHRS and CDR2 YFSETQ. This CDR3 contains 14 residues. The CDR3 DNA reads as TGCGCCAGCAGCACGACACCTGAGAACACTGAAGCTTTCTTT. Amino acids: CASSTTPENTEAFF.

This chain's CDR3 is CASSEQGFNSPLHF. CDR3 DNA sequence: TGTGCCAGCAGTGAACAGGGTTTCAATTCACCCCTCCACTTT. The J gene is TRBJ1-6, the V gene TRBV6-1; a possible D gene is TRBD1 (5 bases). Germline V gene sequence: CDR1 MNHNS, CDR2 SASEGT. The V end was cut by 2 bases, the J end by 7 bases, with 9 bases between. The CDR3 is 14 residues long.

The CDR3 protein is CASSLSPGGDTQYF. Written as DNA, the CDR3 is TGTGCCAGCAGCCTAAGCCCCGGAGGGGATACGCAGTATTTT. J is TRBJ2-3 and V is TRBV7-2, with D tentatively TRBD2 (6 bases). In germline, CDR1 is SGHTA, CDR2 FQGNSA. Trimming stripped 5 bases from V and 6 bases from J, with 15 bases between. The CDR3 contains 14 residues.

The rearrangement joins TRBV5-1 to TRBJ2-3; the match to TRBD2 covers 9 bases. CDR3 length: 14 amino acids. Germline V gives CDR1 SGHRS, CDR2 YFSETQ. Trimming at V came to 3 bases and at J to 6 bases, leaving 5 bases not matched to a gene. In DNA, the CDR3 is TGCGCCAGCAGCTCCGGGACTAGCATCGATACGCAGTATTTT. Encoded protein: CASSSGTSIDTQYF. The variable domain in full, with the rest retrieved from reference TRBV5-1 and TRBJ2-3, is KAGVTQTPRYLIKTRGQQVTLSCSPISGHRSVSWYQQTPGQGLQFLFEYFSETQRNKGNFPGRFSGRQFSNSRSEMNVSTLELGDSALYLCASSSGTSIDTQYFGPGTRLTVL.

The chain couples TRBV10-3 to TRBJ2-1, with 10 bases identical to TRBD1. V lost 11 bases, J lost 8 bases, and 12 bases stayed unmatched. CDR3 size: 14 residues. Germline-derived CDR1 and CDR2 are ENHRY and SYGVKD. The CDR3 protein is CASDPGQGTYEQFF. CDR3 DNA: TGTGCCTCAGACCCGGGACAGGGGACATATGAGCAGTTCTTC.

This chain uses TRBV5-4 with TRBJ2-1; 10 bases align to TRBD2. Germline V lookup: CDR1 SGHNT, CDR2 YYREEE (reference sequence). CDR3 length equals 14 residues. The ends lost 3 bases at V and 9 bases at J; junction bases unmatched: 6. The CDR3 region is CASSSSGGQGEQFF. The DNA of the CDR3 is TGTGCCAGCAGCTCTAGCGGGGGCCAGGGTGAGCAGTTCTTC.

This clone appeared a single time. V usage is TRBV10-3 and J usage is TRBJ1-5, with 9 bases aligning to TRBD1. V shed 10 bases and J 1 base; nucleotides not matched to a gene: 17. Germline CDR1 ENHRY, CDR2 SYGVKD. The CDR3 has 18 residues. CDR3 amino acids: CATGDREGQGVSNQPQHF. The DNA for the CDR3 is TGTGCCACCGGGGACAGGGAAGGGCAAGGGGTGAGCAATCAGCCCCAGCATTTT.

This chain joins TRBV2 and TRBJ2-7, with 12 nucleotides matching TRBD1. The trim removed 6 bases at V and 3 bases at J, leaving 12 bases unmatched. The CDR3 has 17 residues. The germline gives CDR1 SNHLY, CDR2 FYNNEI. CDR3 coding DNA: TGTGCCAGCAGCCCCGGGACAGGGGGCCCGATCGTCTACGAGCAGTACTTC. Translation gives CASSPGTGGPIVYEQYF.

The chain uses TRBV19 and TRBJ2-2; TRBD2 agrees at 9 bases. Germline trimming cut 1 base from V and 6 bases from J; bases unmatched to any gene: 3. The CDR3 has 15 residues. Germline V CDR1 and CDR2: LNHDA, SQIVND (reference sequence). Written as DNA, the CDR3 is TGTGCCAGTAGTATAGGCGGGAGGGCCCCCGGGGAGCTGTTTTTT. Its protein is CASSIGGRAPGELFF. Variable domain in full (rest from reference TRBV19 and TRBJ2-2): DGGITQSPKYLFRKEGQNVTLSCEQNLNHDAMYWYRQDPGQGLRLIYYSQIVNDFQKGDIAEGYSVSREKKESFPLTVTSAQKNPTAFYLCASSIGGRAPGELFFGEGSRLTVL.

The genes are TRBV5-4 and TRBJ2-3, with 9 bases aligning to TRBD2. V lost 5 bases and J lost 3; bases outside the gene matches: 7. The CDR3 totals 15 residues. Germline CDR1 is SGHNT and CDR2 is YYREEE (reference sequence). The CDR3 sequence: CASRRGGVRTDTQYF. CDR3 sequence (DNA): TGTGCCAGCAGGCGGGGGGGCGTTAGGACAGATACGCAGTATTTT. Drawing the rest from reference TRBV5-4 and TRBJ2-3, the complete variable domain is ETGVTQSPTHLIKTRGQQVTLRCSSQSGHNTVSWYQQALGQGPQFIFQYYREEENGRGNFPPRFSGLQFPNYSSELNVNALELDDSALYLCASRRGGVRTDTQYFGPGTRLTVL.

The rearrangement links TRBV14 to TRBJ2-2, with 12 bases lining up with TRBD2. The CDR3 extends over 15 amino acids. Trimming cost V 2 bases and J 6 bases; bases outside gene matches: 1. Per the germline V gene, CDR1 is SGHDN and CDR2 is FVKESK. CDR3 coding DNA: TGTGCCAGCAGCCAACTAGCGGGAGGGGCCGGGGAGCTGTTTTTT. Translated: CASSQLAGGAGELFF.

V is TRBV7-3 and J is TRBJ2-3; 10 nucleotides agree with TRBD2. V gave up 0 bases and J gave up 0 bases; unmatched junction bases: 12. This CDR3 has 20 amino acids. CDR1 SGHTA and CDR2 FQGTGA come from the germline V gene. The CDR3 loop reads CASSLTFQAGGHRSTDTQYF. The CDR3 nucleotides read TGTGCCAGCAGCTTAACGTTCCAAGCGGGGGGGCATAGAAGCACAGATACGCAGTATTTT.

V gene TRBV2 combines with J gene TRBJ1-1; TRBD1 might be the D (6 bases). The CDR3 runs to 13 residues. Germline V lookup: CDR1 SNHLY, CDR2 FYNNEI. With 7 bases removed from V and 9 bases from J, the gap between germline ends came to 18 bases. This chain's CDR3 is CASIFGGGSQAFF. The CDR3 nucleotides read TGTGCCAGCATATTCGGGGGGGGCAGCCAAGCTTTCTTT.

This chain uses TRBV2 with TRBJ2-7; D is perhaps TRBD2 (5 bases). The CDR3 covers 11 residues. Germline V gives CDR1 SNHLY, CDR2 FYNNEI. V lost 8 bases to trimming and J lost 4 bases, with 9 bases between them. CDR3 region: CASGRVYEQYF. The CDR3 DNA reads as TGTGCCAGCGGGCGGGTGTACGAGCAGTACTTC.

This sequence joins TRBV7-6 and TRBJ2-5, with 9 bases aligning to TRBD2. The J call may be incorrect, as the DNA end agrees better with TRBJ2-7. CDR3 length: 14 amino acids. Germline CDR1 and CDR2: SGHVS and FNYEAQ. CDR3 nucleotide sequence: TGTGCCAGCAGCCCTAGCGGGGACATCTACGAGCAGTACTTC. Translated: CASSPSGDIYEQYF.

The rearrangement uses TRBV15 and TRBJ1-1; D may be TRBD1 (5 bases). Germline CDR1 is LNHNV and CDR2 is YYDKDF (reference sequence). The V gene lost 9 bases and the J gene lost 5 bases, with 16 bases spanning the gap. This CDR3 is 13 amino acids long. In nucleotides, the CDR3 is TGTGCCACGAGTACGGGAGGGGTAACTGAAGCTTTCTTT. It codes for CATSTGGVTEAFF.

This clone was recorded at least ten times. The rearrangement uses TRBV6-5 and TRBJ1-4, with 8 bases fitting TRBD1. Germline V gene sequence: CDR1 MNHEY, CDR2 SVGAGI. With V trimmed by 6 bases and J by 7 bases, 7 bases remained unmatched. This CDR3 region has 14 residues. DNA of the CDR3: TGTGCCAGCAGCCGGACAGGGAAGAGTGAAAAACTGTTTTTT. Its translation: CASSRTGKSEKLFF.

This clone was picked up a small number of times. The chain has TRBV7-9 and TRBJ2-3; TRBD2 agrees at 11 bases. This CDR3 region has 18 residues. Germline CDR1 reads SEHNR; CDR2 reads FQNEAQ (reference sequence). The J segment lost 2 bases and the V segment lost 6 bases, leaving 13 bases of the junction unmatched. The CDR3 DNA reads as TGTGCCAGCAGAACACGATTTCAACTAGCGGGAGTCACAGATACGCAGTATTTT. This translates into CASRTRFQLAGVTDTQYF.

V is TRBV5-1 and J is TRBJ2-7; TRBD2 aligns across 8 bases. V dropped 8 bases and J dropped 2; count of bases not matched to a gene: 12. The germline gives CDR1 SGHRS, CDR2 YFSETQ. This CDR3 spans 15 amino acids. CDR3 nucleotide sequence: TGCGCCAGTGGGCTCCAGAGCGGGGGACCCTACGAGCAGTACTTC. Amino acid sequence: CASGLQSGGPYEQYF.

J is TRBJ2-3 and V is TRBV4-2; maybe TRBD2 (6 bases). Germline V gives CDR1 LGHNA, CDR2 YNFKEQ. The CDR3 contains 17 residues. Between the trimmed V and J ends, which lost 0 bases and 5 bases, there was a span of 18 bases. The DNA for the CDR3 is TGTGCCAGCAGCCAAGATTCCCGGGCGGGGCTAGAAGATACGCAGTATTTT. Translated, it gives CASSQDSRAGLEDTQYF.

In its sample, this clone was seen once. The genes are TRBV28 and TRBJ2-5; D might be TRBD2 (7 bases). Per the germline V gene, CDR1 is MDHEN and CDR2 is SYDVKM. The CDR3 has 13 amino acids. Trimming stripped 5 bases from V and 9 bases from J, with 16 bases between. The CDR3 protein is CASSQTGGGAQYF. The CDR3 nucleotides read TGTGCCAGCAGTCAAACGGGGGGCGGGGCCCAGTACTTC.

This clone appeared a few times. This CDR3 reads CASSIGRRGRGLQETQYF. As DNA, the CDR3 is TGTGCCAGTAGTATAGGGAGGAGGGGCAGGGGGCTTCAAGAGACCCAGTACTTC. This chain connects TRBV19 to TRBJ2-5; TRBD1 aligns across 8 bases. CDR3 length: 18 amino acids. J lost 2 bases, V lost 1 base, and 12 bases had no gene match. Per germline, CDR1 LNHDA and CDR2 SQIVND (reference sequence). Filled out from reference TRBV19 and TRBJ2-5, the complete variable domain reads DGGITQSPKYLFRKEGQNVTLSCEQNLNHDAMYWYRQDPGQGLRLIYYSQIVNDFQKGDIAEGYSVSREKKESFPLTVTSAQKNPTAFYLCASSIGRRGRGLQETQYFGPGTRLLVL.

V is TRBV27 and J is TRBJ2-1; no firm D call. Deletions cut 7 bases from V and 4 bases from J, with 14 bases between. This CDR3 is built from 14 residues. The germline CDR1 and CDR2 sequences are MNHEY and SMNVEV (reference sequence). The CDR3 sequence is CASKSWALYNEQFF. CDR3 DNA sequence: TGTGCCAGCAAGTCCTGGGCTTTATACAATGAGCAGTTCTTC.